This record covers a single TCR beta chain. The data originate from a study of T cells in localized non-small cell lung cancer. CDR1 and CDR2 (germline): SGHVS, FNYEAQ. After removal of 1 base from V and 1 base from J, the junction contained 4 bases not matched to a gene. The CDR3 length is 18 residues. Assay used: immunoSEQ multiplex PCR; TCRdb lists only in-frame clones, some missing. The repertoire holds approximately 35,000 clones, with approximately 90% as singletons. The V and J genes are TRBV7-6 and TRBJ2-2; 12 bases align to TRBD2. This TCR derives from a man between 40 and 69 years old with stage II lung adenocarcinoma. The sequencing here drew on PBMCs, taken before any cancer treatment. For the CDR3, the DNA is TGTGCCAGCAGCTTAGTACTAGCGGGAGGAAGGAACACCGGGGAGCTGTTTTTT. Translated: CASSLVLAGGRNTGELFF.